The 16 T cell receptor beta chains listed next were all sequenced from one sample in a study of cytomegalovirus exposure and HLA in healthy donors. Amplification used 60 Vbeta primers and 13 Jbeta primers. Profiled with immunoSEQ multiplex PCR; TCRdb holds only in-frame clones, not every one. Here the sample spans some 200,000 clones, 55% to 75% being singletons. Sequencing input: PBMCs. These receptors were taken from a man in his forties in good health and CMV-seropositive.

This clone was found once. Other DNA sequences in the same sample also yield this CDR3. The chain links TRBV7-8 to TRBJ2-7; 10 bases agree with TRBD1. CDR3 length equals 16 residues. Germline CDR1 reads SGHVS; CDR2 reads FQNEAQ. V lost 5 bases to trimming and J lost 1 base; unmatched junction nucleotides: 8. The chain's CDR3 is CASSPYAGQGSYEQYF. CDR3 DNA sequence: TGTGCCAGCAGCCCCTATGCGGGACAGGGGTCCTACGAGCAGTACTTC. Full variable domain (outside the CDR3, taken from reference TRBV7-8 and TRBJ2-7): GAGVSQSPRYKVAKRGQDVALRCDPISGHVSLFWYQQALGQGPEFLTYFQNEAQLDKSGLPSDRFFAERPEGSVSTLKIQRTQQEDSAVYLCASSPYAGQGSYEQYFGPGTRLTVT.

This clone appeared a single time. The chain carries TRBV11-2 and TRBJ2-2; TRBD1 aligns across 10 bases. The CDR3 spans 15 residues. Germline lookup yields CDR1 SGHAT and CDR2 FQNNGV. The J segment lost 6 bases and the V segment lost 5 bases, leaving 6 bases of the junction unmatched. CDR3 in amino acids: CASSQRTGGAGELFF. For the CDR3, the DNA is TGTGCCAGCAGCCAACGGACAGGGGGGGCCGGGGAGCTGTTTTTT.

CDR3: CASSLPGQETQYF. The CDR3 region has the DNA TGTGCCAGCAGCTTGCCCGGGCAAGAGACCCAGTACTTC. The genes are TRBV5-6 and TRBJ2-5; D gene unclear. The CDR3 has 13 residues. Germline CDR1 is SGHDT and CDR2 is YYEEEE. Trimming took off 1 base at V and 2 bases at J, with 6 bases between the two ends.

The chain links TRBV4-3 to TRBJ2-1; 7 bases map to TRBD1. This CDR3 comprises 14 residues. Per germline, CDR1 LGHNA and CDR2 YSLEER. With 1 base clipped from V and 6 bases from J, the junction kept 3 bases outside the gene matches. The CDR3 loop reads CASSQGGQPNEQFF. In DNA, the CDR3 is TGCGCCAGCAGCCAAGGGGGACAGCCCAATGAGCAGTTCTTC.

The chain carries TRBV10-1 and TRBJ1-1; TRBD1 matches 9 bases. The germline CDR1 and CDR2 sequences are WNHNN and SYGVQD (reference sequence). The J segment lost 5 bases and the V segment lost 2 bases, leaving 9 bases of the junction unmatched. CDR3 length: 16 residues. The CDR3 sequence is CASSEPTGQGITEAFF. CDR3 in DNA: TGCGCCAGCAGTGAGCCTACGGGACAGGGTATTACTGAAGCTTTCTTT.

The chain has TRBV15 and TRBJ1-5; TRBD1 is a possible D gene (5 bases). The CDR3 totals 16 residues. V lost 1 base, J lost 0 bases, and 10 bases lay in between. In germline, CDR1 is LNHNV, CDR2 YYDKDF (reference sequence). Here the CDR3 reads CATSRGGGTSNQPQHF. The CDR3 DNA is TGTGCCACCAGCAGAGGGGGGGGGACTAGCAATCAGCCCCAGCATTTT.

This chain joins TRBV27 and TRBJ1-1, with TRBD1 matching over 8 bases. Unmatched junction bases numbered 2, after V lost 3 bases and J lost 5 bases. CDR1 is MNHEY, CDR2 SMNVEV, per germline (reference sequence). The CDR3 covers 13 residues. The CDR3 here is CASSFQGATEAFF. For the CDR3, the DNA is TGTGCCAGCAGTTTTCAGGGGGCTACTGAAGCTTTCTTT.

This clone was picked up a small number of times. The rearrangement joins TRBV14 to TRBJ1-5, with D perhaps matching TRBD1 (6 bases). The CDR3 has 18 residues. V shed 0 bases and J shed 5 bases, with 20 bases lying between them. Germline V lookup: CDR1 SGHDN, CDR2 FVKESK. The CDR3 coding sequence is TGTGCCAGCAGCCAAGAATTTGGGGCAGGGGAAAAGGATCAGCCCCAGCATTTT. It yields the protein CASSQEFGAGEKDQPQHF.

This sequence joins TRBV19 and TRBJ2-5; possible D gene TRBD2, 6 bases. The J call may be mistaken, given a closer DNA end match to TRBJ2-7. This CDR3 has 15 residues. Per the germline V gene, CDR1 is LNHDA and CDR2 is SQIVND (reference sequence). The CDR3 protein is CASSMSGGDFYEQYF. The CDR3 DNA reads as TGTGCCAGTAGTATGAGTGGTGGGGACTTCTACGAGCAGTACTTC.

The chain recombines TRBV28 with TRBJ2-7; D is possibly TRBD1 (5 bases). Germline lookup yields CDR1 MDHEN and CDR2 SYDVKM. V was trimmed by 6 bases and J by 5 bases, leaving 8 bases between them. CDR3 size: 11 residues. The chain's CDR3 is CASRDNNEQYF. For the CDR3, the DNA is TGTGCCAGCAGGGACAATAACGAGCAGTACTTC.

The J gene is TRBJ2-1, the V gene TRBV6-1; D is possibly TRBD1 (6 bases). This CDR3 has 12 amino acids. The V gene's germline CDR1 is MNHNS and CDR2 SASEGT. V dropped 7 bases and J dropped 7 bases, with 11 bases sitting between them. The CDR3 loop reads CASKGVPNEQFF. The CDR3 DNA reads TGTGCCAGCAAGGGGGTTCCTAATGAGCAGTTCTTC.

The chain couples TRBV29-1 to TRBJ1-1, with a tentative D call TRBD1 (6 bases). The germline gives CDR1 SQVTM, CDR2 ANQGSEA. CDR3 length: 15 amino acids. Trimming shortened V by 0 bases and J by 7 bases, and 18 bases separated the two germline ends. This CDR3 reads CSVEDGTTRVGEAFF. CDR3 DNA sequence: TGCAGCGTTGAAGATGGGACAACCCGTGTGGGTGAAGCTTTCTTT.

This chain joins TRBV5-1 and TRBJ2-3; D may be TRBD2 (6 bases). CDR1 SGHRS and CDR2 YFSETQ come from the germline V gene. This CDR3 contains 17 residues. Deletions cut 4 bases from V and 5 bases from J, with 23 bases between. In DNA form, the CDR3 reads TGCGCCAGCAGCCTTGGGGGAGCGGGCCCCGGACAAGATACGCAGTATTTT. As protein: CASSLGGAGPGQDTQYF.

The chain joins TRBV27 to TRBJ2-4; D is perhaps TRBD2 (6 bases). Germline CDR1 reads MNHEY; CDR2 reads SMNVEV (reference sequence). The CDR3 loop spans 14 amino acids. V was shortened by 8 bases and J by 1 base, with 12 bases between the two germline ends. The CDR3 bases are TGTGCCAGCGGGACTTATGGGGCCAAAAACATTCAGTACTTC. Protein sequence: CASGTYGAKNIQYF.

The genes are TRBV9 and TRBJ2-1, with 10 bases that match TRBD1. V lost 4 bases to trimming and J lost 14 bases; unmatched junction nucleotides: 15. CDR1 is SGDLS and CDR2 is YYNGEE in the germline V gene. The length of the CDR3 is 15 residues. CDR3 sequence: CASSISSGTGDQKFF. CDR3 nucleotide sequence: TGTGCCAGCAGCATTTCGTCCGGGACAGGGGACCAGAAGTTCTTC. Full variable domain (outside the CDR3, taken from reference TRBV9 and TRBJ2-1): DSGVTQTPKHLITATGQRVTLRCSPRSGDLSVYWYQQSLDQGLQFLIQYYNGEERAKGNILERFSAQQFPDLHSELNLSSLELGDSALYFCASSISSGTGDQKFFGPGTRLTVL.

This clone was detected only a few times. The chain employs TRBV4-2 and TRBJ2-3, with 10 positions matching TRBD2. In germline, CDR1 is LGHNA, CDR2 YNFKEQ. CDR3 length: 17 residues. Germline trimming cut 0 bases from V and 4 bases from J; bases unmatched to any gene: 7. CDR3 region: CASSQDGQRGGSDTQYF. The CDR3 nucleotides are TGTGCCAGCAGCCAAGATGGACAGCGGGGGGGCTCAGATACGCAGTATTTT.